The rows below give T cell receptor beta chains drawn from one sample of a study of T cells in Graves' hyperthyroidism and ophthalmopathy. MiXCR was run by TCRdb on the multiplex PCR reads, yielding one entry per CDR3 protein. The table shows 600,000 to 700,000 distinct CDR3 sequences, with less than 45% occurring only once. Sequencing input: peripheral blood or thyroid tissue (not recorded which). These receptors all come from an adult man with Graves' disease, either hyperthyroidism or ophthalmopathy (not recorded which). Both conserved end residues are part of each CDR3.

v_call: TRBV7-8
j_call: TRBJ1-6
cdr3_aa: CASSLGAESSYNSPLHF

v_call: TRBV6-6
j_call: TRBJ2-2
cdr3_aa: CATRTGINGELFF

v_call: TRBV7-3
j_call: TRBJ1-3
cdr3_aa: CASSLFAGAGNTIYF

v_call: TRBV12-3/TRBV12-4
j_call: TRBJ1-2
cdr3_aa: CASSPSRQGNYGYTF

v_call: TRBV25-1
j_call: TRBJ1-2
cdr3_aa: CATSTAYGYTF

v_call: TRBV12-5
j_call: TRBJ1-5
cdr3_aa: CASGVGQKQPQHF

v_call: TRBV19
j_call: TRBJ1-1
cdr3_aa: CASAQTENTEAFF

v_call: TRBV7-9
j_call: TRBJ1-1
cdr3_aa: CASSLRVRSENTEAFF

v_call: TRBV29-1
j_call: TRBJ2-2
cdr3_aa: CSGLGQGYGYTGELFF

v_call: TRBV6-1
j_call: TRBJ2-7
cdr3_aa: CASSESTHGAYEQYF

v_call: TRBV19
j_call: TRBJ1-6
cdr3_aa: CASSTQGGDSPLHF

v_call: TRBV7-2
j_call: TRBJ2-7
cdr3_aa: CASNLGGTSYEQYF

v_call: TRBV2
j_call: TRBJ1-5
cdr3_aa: CASSVRQGSNQPQHF

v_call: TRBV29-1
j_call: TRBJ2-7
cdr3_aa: CSVVLAGVYEQYF

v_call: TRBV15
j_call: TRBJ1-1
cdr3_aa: CATSRARSVSGDTEAFF

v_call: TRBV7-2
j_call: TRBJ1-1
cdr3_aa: CASSLQRRDGPDTEAFF

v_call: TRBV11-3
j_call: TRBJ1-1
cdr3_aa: CASSLHSGPNTEAFF

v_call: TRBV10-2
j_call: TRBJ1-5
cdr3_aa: CASSLADRLEKPQHF

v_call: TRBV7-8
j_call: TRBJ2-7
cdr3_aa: CASSLTVFSRVGSEQYF

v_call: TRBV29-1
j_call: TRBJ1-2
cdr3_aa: CSVGQGIYGYTF

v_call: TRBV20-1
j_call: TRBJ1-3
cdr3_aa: CSAGTARNTIYF

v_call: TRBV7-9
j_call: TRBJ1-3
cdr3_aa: CASRPTGQKDF

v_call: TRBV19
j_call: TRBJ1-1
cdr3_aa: CASIAYRTANTEAFF

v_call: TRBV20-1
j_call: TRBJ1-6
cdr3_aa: CRARDRTFQSYNSPLHF

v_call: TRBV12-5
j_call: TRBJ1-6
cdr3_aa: CASGSGSSPLHF

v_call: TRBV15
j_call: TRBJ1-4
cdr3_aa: CATSRDREGAGTNEKLFF

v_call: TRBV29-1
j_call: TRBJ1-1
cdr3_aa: CSVERGEAFF

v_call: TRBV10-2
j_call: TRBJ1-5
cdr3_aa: CASSESTGAGGQPQHF

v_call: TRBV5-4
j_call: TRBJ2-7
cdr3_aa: CASSLGGGRYEQYF

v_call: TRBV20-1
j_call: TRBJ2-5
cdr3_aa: CSAPRGGLAPQYF

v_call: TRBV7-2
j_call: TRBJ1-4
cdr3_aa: CASSTVDSTNEKLFF